This T cell receptor beta chain was observed in a study of CD8+ T cells in alopecia areata. Study details: Those treated were given oral tofacitinib at 5 to 10 mg twice daily.

The CDR3 is 14 residues long. CDR1 is SGHRS and CDR2 is YFSETQ in the germline V gene. Trimming shortened V by 0 bases and J by 4 bases, and 7 bases separated the two germline ends. Overall study findings and caveats: Greater clonality was observed in lesional scalp samples, especially alopecia totalis/universalis, versus normal scalp.

Concerning this clone: Its antigen is undetermined.

After isolation, RNA underwent reverse transcription to generate cDNA as the sequencing template. The table came from immunoSEQ multiplex PCR; TCRdb's copy has only in-frame clones and leaves some out. The table lists 9,500 to 15,000 clones, around 62% of them singletons, with 11% to 15% in the top ten. Alopecia areata patients provided lesional scalp punch biopsies and peripheral blood. The chain recombines TRBV5-1 with TRBJ2-2, with D maybe TRBD1 (5 bases). Sequencing used skin. The clonotype originates from a human donor with alopecia areata. CDR3 protein: CASSLEGVTGELFF. In DNA form, the CDR3 reads TGCGCCAGCAGCTTGGAAGGGGTCACCGGGGAGCTGTTTTTT.